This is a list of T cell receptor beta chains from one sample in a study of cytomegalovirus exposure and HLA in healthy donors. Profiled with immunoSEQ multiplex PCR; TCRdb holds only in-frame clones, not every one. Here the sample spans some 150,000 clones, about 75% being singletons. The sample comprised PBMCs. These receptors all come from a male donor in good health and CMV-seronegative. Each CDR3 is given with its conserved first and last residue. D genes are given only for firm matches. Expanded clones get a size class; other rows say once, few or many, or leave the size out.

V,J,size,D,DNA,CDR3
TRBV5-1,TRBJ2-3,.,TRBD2,TGCGCCAGCGGATGGACTAGCGGCACAACGGATACGCAGTATTTT,CASGWTSGTTDTQYF
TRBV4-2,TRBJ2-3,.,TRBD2,TGTGCCAGCAGCCATGGGACTAGCGGGGACGCGACAGATACGCAGTATTTT,CASSHGTSGDATDTQYF
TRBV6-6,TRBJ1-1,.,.,TGTGCCAGCAGTTACACGGGGAACACTGAAGCTTTCTTT,CASSYTGNTEAFF
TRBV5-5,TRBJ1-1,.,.,TGTGCCAGCAGCTTGGGGGCAGGATTGAACACTGAAGCTTTCTTT,CASSLGAGLNTEAFF
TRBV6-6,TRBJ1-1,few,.,TGTGCCAGCATTAGCGGGGGAAGGTCGAGAGAAGCTTTCTTT,CASISGGRSREAFF
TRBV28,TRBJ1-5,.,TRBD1,TGTGCCAGCAGTTTCCCCCGACAGGGACGGGATCAGCCCCAGCATTTT,CASSFPRQGRDQPQHF
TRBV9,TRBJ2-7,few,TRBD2,TGTGCCAGCAGGGGGACTAGCGGGGGGTCTTCCTACGAGCAGTACTTC,CASRGTSGGSSYEQYF
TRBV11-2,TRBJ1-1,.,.,TGTGCCAGCAGCTTAGATTGGAGGGGACGTGAAGCTTTCTTT,CASSLDWRGREAFF
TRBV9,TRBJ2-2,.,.,TGTGCCAGCAGCGTAGTTGCAGGGCCAGGGACCGGGGAGCTGTTTTTT,CASSVVAGPGTGELFF
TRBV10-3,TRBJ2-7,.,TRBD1,TGTGCCTCCCGGGACAGGGGAGTAGGGGAGCAGTACTTC,CASRDRGVGEQYF
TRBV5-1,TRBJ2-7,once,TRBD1,TGCGCCAGCAGCTTAACAGGGGTCCACGAGCAGTACTTC,CASSLTGVHEQYF
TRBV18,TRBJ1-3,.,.,TGTGCCAGCTCACCGCAGGGGCCTGGAAACACCATATATTTT,CASSPQGPGNTIYF
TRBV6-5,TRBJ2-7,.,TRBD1,TGTGCCAGTCGTCCGGGACAGTTCTACGAGCAGTACTTC,CASRPGQFYEQYF
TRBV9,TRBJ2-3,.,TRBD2,TGTGCCAGCAGCCGACGTCAGGGCGGGAGAACTACAGATACGCAGTATTTT,CASSRRQGGRTTDTQYF
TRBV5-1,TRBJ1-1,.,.,TGCGCCAGCAGCCTGTCCGGGACACTGAGCACTGAAGCTTTCTTT,CASSLSGTLSTEAFF
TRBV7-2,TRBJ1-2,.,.,TGTGCCAGCAGTTTACAGGAAGTCTATGGCTACACCTTC,CASSLQEVYGYTF
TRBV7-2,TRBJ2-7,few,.,TGTGCCAGCAGCTTAGCGCAGGGGTCGCAAAACTACGAGCAGTACTTC,CASSLAQGSQNYEQYF
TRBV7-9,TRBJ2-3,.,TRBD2,TGTGCCAGCAGCTTAGTAGTTGGGACTAGCTTGAATACGCAGTATTTT,CASSLVVGTSLNTQYF
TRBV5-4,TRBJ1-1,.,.,TGTGCCAGCAGCTTGATGTCGTCAGGGAGGGGCACTGAAGCTTTCTTT,CASSLMSSGRGTEAFF
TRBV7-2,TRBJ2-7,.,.,TGTGCCAGCAGCATAGGACATCACATTACCTACGAGCAGTACTTC,CASSIGHHITYEQYF
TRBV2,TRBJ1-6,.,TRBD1,TGTGCCAGCAGACGGGACAGGGCGCGGTCACCCCTCCACTTT,CASRRDRARSPLHF
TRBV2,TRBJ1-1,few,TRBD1,TGTGCCAGCAGACTCGGACAGGGAGGCACTGAAGCTTTCTTT,CASRLGQGGTEAFF
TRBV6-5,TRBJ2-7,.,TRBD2,TGTGCCAGCAGTTATTCACTAGCGGTCCCCTCCTACGAGCAGTACTTC,CASSYSLAVPSYEQYF